This T cell receptor beta chain stems from a study of OX40 agonist ivuxolimab in advanced cancers. The CDR3 runs to 15 residues. V was pared by 5 bases and J by 5 bases, with 15 bases between. Germline V lookup: CDR1 LNHDA, CDR2 SQIVND (reference sequence). In the case of this clone: Its antigen is unknown.

Sequencing used immunoSEQ multiplex PCR; TCRdb keeps in-frame clones, though not all of them. This sample yields more than 75,000 clones, of which less than 90% are seen a single time; 0.75% to 0.95% belongs to the top ten. Study-level results: Among the lowest peripheral clonal expansion occurred in 0.1-3.0 mg/kg partial responders. CD4+ and CD8+ blood T cells expanded clonally by week 6 at 0.1 to 3.0 mg/kg.

V and J are TRBV19 and TRBJ2-2; D is perhaps TRBD2 (6 bases). The starting material was CD4+ or CD8+ T cells sorted from blood, obtained in a trial of the OX40 agonist ivuxolimab. The TCR originated in an adult with an advanced solid tumor such as melanoma, head and neck, liver or kidney cancer. In DNA form, the CDR3 reads TGTGCCAGTAGTGTCGGGACTCCCGGGACCGGGGAGCTGTTTTTT. Protein sequence: CASSVGTPGTGELFF.